Sequencing of this TCR beta chain was carried out in a study of T cell repertoires in cytomegalovirus infection. MiXCR, run by TCRdb on the reads, gives a single entry per CDR3 protein. Seen here are about a million distinct CDR3 sequences, around a third observed once, and the top ten hold 11% to 15%. Trimming took 8 bases from V and 8 from J; bases not matched to a gene: 9. The CDR3 loop spans 14 amino acids. Note on this clonotype: Its antigen is unidentified.

The receptor comes from a human donor in good health (CMV status not recorded). Some clones in this sample may be carry-over from other donors' samples. The chain joins TRBV12-3 or TRBV12-4 to TRBJ1-4, with 9 bases matching TRBD1. This material consisted of cultured CD8+ T cells from PBMCs, taken from culture after CMV antigen stimulation. CDR3 DNA: TGTGCCAGCCGGGGGGACAGGGAGGGAGAAAAACTGTTTTTT. It specifies CASRGDREGEKLFF.